This TCR beta chain was captured by sequencing in a study of blood T cell repertoires in COVID-19. Study summary: Nucleic acid was either cDNA or gDNA, and it came from T cells, B-cell-depleted T cells, or PBMCs.

Losses at the gene ends were 2 bases for V and 4 bases for J; bases not matched to a gene: 8. In germline, CDR1 is SGHTA, CDR2 FQGTGA. This CDR3 is built from 17 residues. Original processing notes: Reference gene primer amplification gave nucleated cell count estimates. Only in-frame clones appear in the TCRdb table, and some are missing; sequencing was by immunoSEQ multiplex PCR. The V and J calls and clone size are taken from that table; D and trimming were inferred from the DNA. The table records roughly 340,000 clones, approximately 90% of them present only once. Recruits, aged about 18 to 95 years, lived in roughly 22 US areas. Recovered participants had two consecutive negative NP/OP PCR tests, healthcare professional clearance, or symptom resolution.

The rearrangement uses TRBV7-3 and TRBJ1-2; 12 bases map to TRBD1. This TCR was recovered from a man between 18 and 29 years old who had recovered from COVID-19. The source material was PBMCs or T cells enriched from blood (not recorded which). CDR3 DNA sequence: TGTGCCAGCAGCTTAGGAGGGACAGGGGGCGCGGTCTATGGCTACACCTTC. Its protein product is CASSLGGTGGAVYGYTF.